This record looks at one T cell receptor (beta chain) sequence and its context. Its antigen is still unknown. The germline gives CDR1 GTSNPN, CDR2 SVGIG (reference sequence). The CDR3 loop spans 12 amino acids. Trimming left V 7 bases short and J 10 bases short, with 14 bases between. The data were taken from a study of T cell responses to AZD1222 COVID-19 vaccine. Notes on the study in general: The sample set comprised mostly white British donors with more females, and clonal diversity was possibly underestimated. Within unmutated variant regions lay the reported targets of nearly half of spike-specific TCRs. Among those given AZD1222, only five to seven were seropositive at baseline.

Libraries were prepared by immunoSEQ multiplex PCR; TCRdb keeps only in-frame clonotypes and omits some of them. The sample yields some 110,000 clones, about 88% seen once. The starting material was peripheral blood, obtained on day 0 of AZD1222 vaccination. This chain links TRBV30 with TRBJ1-6; the D gene is possibly TRBD1 (5 bases). The clonotype comes from an adult in good health. This CDR3 reads CASGLLGSPLHF. The CDR3, as DNA: TGTGCCTCGGGACTCCTGGGATCACCCCTCCACTTT.